Below are 13 T cell receptor beta chains sequenced from a single sample in a study of T cells after posttransplantation cyclophosphamide (dated by TCRdb to 2016 to 2018). Library preparation was by the immunoSEQ multiplex PCR assay. What TCRdb holds here is the immuneACCESS table cut down to in-frame rearrangements. Part of the clones is not present; checked against another copy, under half of the missing clones reflect an unresolved V gene, and the others are unexplained. This sample holds 20,000 to 25,000 clones; roughly 67% were observed only once. Clones ranked in the top ten supply more than 0.55% of the sample. Input material: memory CD4+ T cells sorted from PBMCs. The receptors derive from an older woman in good health, CMV-negative, and a related stem cell transplant donor.

The chain has TRBV6-5 and TRBJ2-2, with no clear D. Between the trimmed V and J ends, which lost 0 bases and 0 bases, there was a span of 8 bases. The CDR3 extends over 16 amino acids. The germline V gene encodes CDR1 MNHEY and CDR2 SVGAGI. The CDR3 DNA reads TGTGCCAGCAGTTACTCTCTGGCACCGAACACCGGGGAGCTGTTTTTT. Amino acids: CASSYSLAPNTGELFF.

About this clone itself: The junction does not match germline at one end; this may be a read error. The rearrangement joins TRBV5-6 to TRBJ2-7; the match to TRBD1 covers 9 bases. Germline lookup yields CDR1 SGHDT and CDR2 YYEEEE. The CDR3 spans 13 residues. This CDR3 reads CASSLRTGELSVF. CDR3 nucleotide sequence: TGTGCCAGCAGCTTGAGGACAGGGGAACTTTCCGTCTTC.

The chain is built from TRBV7-9 and TRBJ1-1; 8 bases map to TRBD1. There are 14 residues in the CDR3. Germline trimming cut 3 bases from V and 4 bases from J; bases unmatched to any gene: 4. Germline lookup yields CDR1 SEHNR and CDR2 FQNEAQ (reference sequence). Here the CDR3 reads CASSFQTGATEAFF. CDR3 nucleotide sequence: TGTGCCAGCAGCTTTCAGACAGGGGCCACTGAAGCTTTCTTT.

V usage is TRBV30 and J usage is TRBJ1-6, with D unresolved. V was pared by 5 bases and J by 8 bases, with 13 bases between. The CDR3 runs to 13 residues. CDR1 and CDR2 (germline): GTSNPN, SVGIG (reference sequence). CDR3 DNA: TGTGCCTGGGGCTCTTTACGTGATTCACCCCTCCACTTT. Translated, it gives CAWGSLRDSPLHF.

The chain couples TRBV4-3 to TRBJ1-6, with TRBD1 matching over 8 bases. Trimming cost V 1 base and J 1 base; bases outside gene matches: 3. The CDR3 runs 17 residues. Germline-derived CDR1 and CDR2 are LGHNA and YSLEER. This CDR3 reads CASSQAGQGSYNSPLHF. The CDR3 nucleotides read TGCGCCAGCAGCCAAGCAGGACAGGGATCCTATAATTCACCCCTCCACTTT.

The chain has TRBV7-2 and TRBJ2-4, with a tentative D call TRBD1 (5 bases). V lost 1 base, J lost 6 bases, and 10 bases lay in between. Germline-derived CDR1 and CDR2 are SGHTA and FQGNSA. This CDR3 contains 14 residues. CDR3 sequence reads: CASSLGQGLNIQYF. The CDR3 DNA reads as TGTGCCAGCAGCTTAGGCCAGGGCCTAAACATTCAGTACTTC.

The chain couples TRBV1 to TRBJ2-1; no DNA check was done on the table's D call, TRBD2. TRBV1 corresponds to a pseudogene. This CDR3 has 19 amino acids. CDR3 coding DNA: TGCACCAGCAGCCAGAGGATTAGCGGGGGGGCCAGGCCCTACAATGAGCAGTTCTTC. It specifies CTSSQRISGGARPYNEQFF.

The chain combines TRBV9 with TRBJ1-2, with 8 bases aligning to TRBD1. The length of the CDR3 is 15 residues. Trimming removed 0 bases from V and 8 bases from J; junction bases left unmatched: 9. Germline V gene sequence: CDR1 SGDLS, CDR2 YYNGEE. For the CDR3, the DNA is TGTGCCAGCAGCGTAGTGAGCCAGGGGGCACGGGGCTACACCTTC. It codes for CASSVVSQGARGYTF.

The chain combines TRBV19 with TRBJ1-2; 8 bases are shared with TRBD1. With 3 bases clipped from V and 4 bases from J, the junction kept 10 bases outside the gene matches. CDR1 and CDR2 from the germline V gene are LNHDA and SQIVND (reference sequence). The CDR3 runs 16 residues. The CDR3 sequence is CASSIGTWGQVYGYTF. The CDR3 coding sequence is TGTGCCAGTAGTATCGGGACTTGGGGACAGGTCTATGGCTACACCTTC.

This clone was counted between two and nine times. The rearrangement uses TRBV5-4 and TRBJ1-1; D gene ambiguous. The CDR3 sequence is 15 residues long. In germline, CDR1 is SGHNT, CDR2 YYREEE (reference sequence). V dropped 0 bases and J dropped 3 bases, with 12 bases sitting between them. In DNA form, the CDR3 reads TGTGCCAGCAGCTTGGGGTCACCACGGGACACTGAAGCTTTCTTT. Residues: CASSLGSPRDTEAFF.

V usage is TRBV2 and J usage is TRBJ2-1; 8 nucleotides match TRBD2. The CDR3 contains 15 residues. Looked up from germline, CDR1 is SNHLY and CDR2 is FYNNEI. Trimming removed 5 bases from V and 4 bases from J; junction bases left unmatched: 7. As DNA, the CDR3 is TGTGCCAGCAGTAGGTTACTAGCGGATTACAATGAGCAGTTCTTC. Translation gives CASSRLLADYNEQFF.

This clone was found a few times. V gene TRBV4-1 combines with J gene TRBJ2-1; D remains ambiguous. CDR1 is MGHRA and CDR2 is YSYEKL in the germline V gene. The germline V and J ends were trimmed by 6 bases and 4 bases, with 4 bases remaining between them. The CDR3 contains 11 residues. This chain's CDR3 is CASSLYNEQFF. The CDR3 DNA reads TGCGCCAGCAGTCTATACAATGAGCAGTTCTTC.

The chain links TRBV6-1 to TRBJ2-5; unclear D gene. Germline V gene lookup returns CDR1 MNHNS and CDR2 SASEGT. The CDR3 length is 13 residues. Trimming cost V 7 bases and J 5 bases, with 14 bases left between them. The CDR3 reads CASTLERVETQYF. CDR3 DNA: TGTGCCAGCACCTTGGAACGGGTTGAGACCCAGTACTTC.